A selection of T cell receptor beta chains follows, all from one sample in a study of regulatory T cells. Repertoires were generated with immunoSEQ multiplex PCR, while TCRdb's copy carries only in-frame clones and drops some. Of 30,000 to 40,000 clones detected, 75% to 90% appear once; the ten largest clones hold 2% to 3%. Material for sequencing was conventional CD4+ T cells sorted from blood. These receptors were obtained from a person under 30 with CD3G deficiency. CDR3s include the opening cysteine and the closing phenylalanine or tryptophan. The D gene is left open where the match is weak. Expanded clones are given a class, and other clones once, few, many or no size at all.

v_call	clone_size	j_call	d_call	cdr3_length	cdr3_nt	cdr3_aa
TRBV5-1	once	TRBJ2-3	NA	13	TGCGCCAGCAGGGCTCATAGCACAGATACGCAGTATTTT	CASRAHSTDTQYF
TRBV11-2	NA	TRBJ2-7	NA	16	TGTGCCAGCAGCTTATTCAAGGTTGGCAGGGTAAGCGAGCAGTACTTC	CASSLFKVGRVSEQYF
TRBV19	NA	TRBJ2-1	TRBD2	16	TGTGCCAGTAGTAAAGGTGGGACTAGGGCCTACAATGAGCAGTTCTTC	CASSKGGTRAYNEQFF
TRBV6-6	NA	TRBJ2-7	TRBD1	14	TGTGCCAGCTCTTACAGGGGGAGCTCCTACGAGCAGTACTTC	CASSYRGSSYEQYF
TRBV6-1	once	TRBJ1-1	NA	14	TGTGCCAGCAGGTTGGGGACTCCGAACACTGAAGCTTTCTTT	CASRLGTPNTEAFF
TRBV5-1	NA	TRBJ2-2	NA	14	TGCGCCAGCAGCCCTGGGGCCTCCACCGGGGAGCTGTTTTTT	CASSPGASTGELFF
TRBV5-1	NA	TRBJ2-3	TRBD2	18	TGCGCCAGCAGCTTGGAAGCGGGGGGGCCCATGAGCACAGATACGCAGTATTTT	CASSLEAGGPMSTDTQYF
TRBV6-4	NA	TRBJ2-1	NA	17	TGTGCCAGCAGTGACGCCCGAGCGAATCTGTTTTACAATGAGCAGTTCTTC	CASSDARANLFYNEQFF
TRBV29-1	NA	TRBJ2-3	NA	14	TGCAGCTCCCCCGGGGGGCGCAGCACAGATACGCAGTATTTT	CSSPGGRSTDTQYF
TRBV30	NA	TRBJ2-7	NA	14	TGTGCCTGGAGCCGTGGGACACCCGCGGGCGAGCAGTACTTC	CAWSRGTPAGEQYF
TRBV6-6	NA	TRBJ2-1	TRBD2	15	TGTGCCAGCAGTTACAGGACTAGCCAAACCAATGAGCAGTTCTTC	CASSYRTSQTNEQFF
TRBV6-1	NA	TRBJ1-2	TRBD1	15	TGTGCCAGCAGGGGCTCCCGGGACAGGGTGGATGGCTACACCTTC	CASRGSRDRVDGYTF
TRBV28	NA	TRBJ2-1	NA	15	TGTGCCAGCAGTTTCCAGGGATTGAGGTACAATGAGCAGTTCTTC	CASSFQGLRYNEQFF
TRBV6-1	NA	TRBJ2-7	TRBD1	13	TGTGCCAGCAGGCCAGGGGGTGGATACGAGCAGTACTTC	CASRPGGGYEQYF
TRBV6-1	NA	TRBJ2-2	NA	15	TGTGCCAGCGCAGTTATAGGGCGGGGCCAAGGGGAGCTGTTTTTT	CASAVIGRGQGELFF
TRBV6-5	once	TRBJ2-3	TRBD1	14	TGTGCCAGCAGTTCAGGACAGGGAGGAGATACGCAGTATTTT	CASSSGQGGDTQYF
TRBV6-1	few	TRBJ2-6	NA	16	TGTGCCAGCAGTGAAATCCGGCGCGCTGGGGCCAACGTCCTGACTTTC	CASSEIRRAGANVLTF
TRBV5-1	NA	TRBJ1-2	TRBD1	13	TGCGCCAGCAGCTCGGGACAGGAGGATGGCTACACCTTC	CASSSGQEDGYTF
TRBV6-6	NA	TRBJ1-6	TRBD1	14	TGTGCCAGCAGTTACCCGACAGGGAATTCACCCCTCCACTTT	CASSYPTGNSPLHF
TRBV5-1	NA	TRBJ2-3	TRBD2	15	TGCGCCAGCAGCTTGAGCGCTAGCGGGGGAGATACGCAGTATTTT	CASSLSASGGDTQYF
TRBV28	NA	TRBJ2-7	NA	12	TGTGCCAGCAGTTTAACCCGGGGAAAGCAGTACTTC	CASSLTRGKQYF
TRBV6-1	NA	TRBJ1-2	NA	14	TGTGCCAGCCTCAATATCGGGGGCTGGAGCGGCTACACCTTC	CASLNIGGWSGYTF
TRBV28	once	TRBJ2-7	NA	13	TGTGCCAGCAGTCCAGGGGCAGGCTACGAGCAGTACTTC	CASSPGAGYEQYF
TRBV28	NA	TRBJ2-7	NA	13	TGTGCCAGCAGTTTAAGCCAGCTCTACGAGCAGTACTTC	CASSLSQLYEQYF